The 6 T cell receptor beta chains given below trace back to one sample, sequenced in a study of neoadjuvant anti-PD-1 for oral cavity cancer. Noted time point: after neoadjuvant nivolumab, at surgical resection. Sequenced by immunoSEQ multiplex PCR; TCRdb stores in-frame clones only, minus some. The sample lists about 9,900 clones; around 66% were seen once. Source: PBMCs, taken after nivolumab (anti-PD-1) treatment. Receptors originate from a person between 35 and 79 years old with oral cavity squamous cell carcinoma.

The chain links TRBV2 to TRBJ2-7, with D maybe TRBD2 (5 bases). With 4 bases removed from V and 4 bases from J, the gap between germline ends came to 11 bases. The CDR3 has 13 amino acids. Germline-derived CDR1 and CDR2 are SNHLY and FYNNEI. The CDR3: CASSGVGDYEQYF. The CDR3 nucleotides read TGTGCCAGCAGTGGCGTGGGAGATTACGAGCAGTACTTC.

CDR3 amino acids: CASSPGQGRGYTF. Written as DNA, the CDR3 is TGTGCCAGCAGCCCCGGACAGGGAAGAGGCTACACCTTC. The V and J genes are TRBV27 and TRBJ1-2; 8 bases fit TRBD1. The CDR3 spans 13 residues. J was trimmed by 8 bases and V by 6 bases; bases with no gene match: 8. Germline V gives CDR1 MNHEY, CDR2 SMNVEV (reference sequence).

The chain combines TRBV7-2 with TRBJ1-1, with D perhaps matching TRBD1 (5 bases). Germline assignment: CDR1 SGHTA and CDR2 FQGNSA. The V end was cut by 5 bases, the J end by 5 bases, with 12 bases between. The CDR3 contains 13 residues. The CDR3 is CASSRLRGTEAFF. CDR3 in DNA: TGTGCCAGCAGCCGGCTTCGGGGGACTGAAGCTTTCTTT.

This chain joins TRBV7-2 and TRBJ1-5; no clear D gene. Germline lookup yields CDR1 SGHTA and CDR2 FQGNSA. The V end was cut by 2 bases, the J end by 6 bases, with 8 bases between. This CDR3 has 13 amino acids. CDR3 nucleotides: TGTGCCAGCAGCTTATATAAGCGTCAGCCCCAGCATTTT. Amino acids: CASSLYKRQPQHF.

The rearrangement uses TRBV6-6 and TRBJ1-5; TRBD1 might be the D (6 bases). In germline, CDR1 is MNHNY, CDR2 SVGAGI (reference sequence). The CDR3 runs to 15 residues. V gave up 4 bases and J gave up 7 bases, with 17 bases separating them. The CDR3 region is CASSSSGTPGQPQHF. The CDR3 nucleotides are TGTGCCAGCAGTTCCTCCGGGACACCGGGCCAGCCCCAGCATTTT.

This clone was seen a handful of times. The V and J genes are TRBV4-1 and TRBJ2-3, with 9 bases that match TRBD2. Germline assignment: CDR1 MGHRA and CDR2 YSYEKL. Trimming removed 3 bases from V and 4 bases from J; junction bases left unmatched: 11. The length of the CDR3 is 17 residues. CDR3 protein: CASSHRSAGGRSDTQYF. The CDR3 bases are TGCGCCAGCAGCCATCGTTCCGCGGGAGGGCGGTCAGATACGCAGTATTTT.